Listed here are 21 T cell receptor beta chains from one sample, sequenced in a study of cytomegalovirus exposure and HLA in healthy donors. The PCR made use of 60 Vbeta and 13 Jbeta primers. Sequenced by immunoSEQ multiplex PCR; TCRdb stores in-frame clones only, minus some. This table has about 130,000 clones, approximately 71% appearing once. The material sequenced was PBMCs. Receptors were obtained from a woman aged 55-69 years in good health and CMV-seronegative.

This sequence joins TRBV28 and TRBJ2-7, with TRBD1 matching over 7 bases. V was clipped by 6 bases and J by 4 bases; unmatched bases: 9. The CDR3 is 14 residues long. CDR1 and CDR2 (germline): MDHEN, SYDVKM. Here the CDR3 DNA reads TGTGCCAGCAGCCGACGACAGGGTCGGTACGAGCAGTACTTC. Amino acid sequence: CASSRRQGRYEQYF.

This clone was seen a few times. V and J are TRBV6-1 and TRBJ1-2; D remains unclear. V dropped 0 bases and J dropped 8 bases, with 13 bases sitting between them. CDR1 and CDR2 (germline): MNHNS, SASEGT. The CDR3 totals 14 residues. In DNA, the CDR3 is TGTGCCAGCAGTGAAGCGGACTGGGTAGACGGCTACACCTTC. Its protein is CASSEADWVDGYTF.

J is TRBJ2-7 and V is TRBV7-6; 7 positions match TRBD2. The CDR3 sequence is 15 residues long. The germline gives CDR1 SGHVS, CDR2 FNYEAQ. Losses at the gene ends were 5 bases for V and 0 bases for J; bases not matched to a gene: 7. Here the CDR3 DNA reads TGTGCCAGCAGCCCCCGACTAGCCACCTCCTACGAGCAGTACTTC. Residues: CASSPRLATSYEQYF.

This clone was seen a handful of times. The chain recombines TRBV7-2 with TRBJ1-5; TRBD1 matches at 8 bases. This CDR3 is 12 amino acids long. After removal of 5 bases from V and 7 bases from J, the junction contained 1 base not matched to a gene. Germline CDR1 SGHTA, CDR2 FQGNSA. This chain's CDR3 is CASSRTGQPQHF. CDR3 bases: TGTGCCAGCAGCCGGACAGGGCAGCCCCAGCATTTT.

The gene calls are TRBV5-4 and TRBJ2-7, with 7 nucleotides matching TRBD2. This CDR3 is 14 amino acids long. The germline V gene has CDR1 SGHNT and CDR2 YYREEE (reference sequence). The V segment lost 4 bases and the J segment 4 bases; nucleotides outside the gene matches: 8. The CDR3 spells CASSPGGGEYEQYF. The CDR3, as DNA: TGTGCCAGCAGCCCTGGGGGGGGTGAATACGAGCAGTACTTC.

The V call is TRBV7-9, the J call TRBJ1-6; tentative D call: TRBD1 (6 bases). This CDR3 is built from 16 residues. Trimming shortened V by 4 bases and J by 7 bases, and 17 bases separated the two germline ends. The V gene's germline CDR1 is SEHNR and CDR2 FQNEAQ (reference sequence). The CDR3 sequence is CASSYPRTAQNSPLHF. CDR3 in DNA: TGTGCCAGCAGCTACCCCCGGACAGCTCAGAATTCACCCCTCCACTTT.

The rearrangement links TRBV29-1 to TRBJ1-5; D possibly corresponds to TRBD1 (6 bases). Trimming pared 4 bases from V and 6 bases from J, leaving 10 bases between. Germline assignment: CDR1 SQVTM and CDR2 ANQGSEA. CDR3 length: 12 amino acids. The chain's CDR3 is CSVGGGLQPQHF. DNA of the CDR3: TGCAGCGTTGGGGGGGGGCTTCAGCCCCAGCATTTT. The full variable domain, rest sourced from reference TRBV29-1 and TRBJ1-5, is SAVISQKPSRDICQRGTSLTIQCQVDSQVTMMFWYRQQPGQSLTLIATANQGSEATYESGFVIDKFPISRPNLTFSTLTVSNMSPEDSSIYLCSVGGGLQPQHFGDGTRLSIL.

The V and J genes are TRBV4-1 and TRBJ1-3; perhaps TRBD1 as D (6 bases). CDR1 and CDR2 (germline): MGHRA, YSYEKL. The CDR3 sequence is 16 residues long. The V gene lost 0 bases and the J gene lost 1 base, with 10 bases spanning the gap. CDR3 protein: CASSQDARGSGNTIYF. CDR3 in DNA: TGCGCCAGCAGCCAAGATGCAAGGGGGTCTGGAAACACCATATATTTT.

J is TRBJ2-3 and V is TRBV9; no firm D call. Germline CDR1 reads SGDLS; CDR2 reads YYNGEE. V was clipped by 4 bases and J by 6 bases, with 12 bases between them. The CDR3 loop spans 13 amino acids. CDR3 nucleotides: TGTGCCAGCAGCACCGTAACTCGCGATACGCAGTATTTT. Translating gives CASSTVTRDTQYF. The entire variable domain, with the rest obtained from reference TRBV9 and TRBJ2-3, is as follows: DSGVTQTPKHLITATGQRVTLRCSPRSGDLSVYWYQQSLDQGLQFLIQYYNGEERAKGNILERFSAQQFPDLHSELNLSSLELGDSALYFCASSTVTRDTQYFGPGTRLTVL.

Concerning this clone: As the CDR3 is not closed by the conserved phenylalanine or tryptophan, this likely results from a read error. The DNA is omitted, as the CDR3 cannot be located on it reliably, and the CDR3 follows TCRdb's listing. This chain connects TRBV11-2 to TRBJ2-3; TRBD2, the table's D call, lacks a check against the DNA. The CDR3 has 12 amino acids, counting both end residues. Germline CDR1 reads SGHAT; CDR2 reads FQNNGV. Here the CDR3 reads CASSSAGTSLWV.

The V gene is TRBV7-9, the J gene TRBJ1-1; D is unclear. Trimming left V 6 bases short and J 5 bases short, with 16 bases between. The CDR3 extends over 14 amino acids. The germline gives CDR1 SEHNR, CDR2 FQNEAQ (reference sequence). The CDR3 coding sequence is TGTGCCAGCAGTCCTGGACTGAGAAGGACTGAAGCTTTCTTT. As protein: CASSPGLRRTEAFF. The full variable domain, completed using reference TRBV7-9 and TRBJ1-1, is DTGVSQNPRHKITKRGQNVTFRCDPISEHNRLYWYRQTLGQGPEFLTYFQNEAQLEKSRLLSDRFSAERPKGSFSTLEIQRTEQGDSAMYLCASSPGLRRTEAFFGQGTRLTVV.

The rearrangement uses TRBV2 and TRBJ2-3; D may be TRBD2 (7 bases). CDR1 is SNHLY, CDR2 FYNNEI, per germline. V lost 0 bases and J 3 bases, leaving 19 bases between the germline ends. This CDR3 spans 18 amino acids. The CDR3 sequence is CASSEAHRAGRGTDTQYF. The CDR3 DNA sequence: TGTGCCAGCAGTGAAGCGCACCGAGCGGGAAGGGGGACAGATACGCAGTATTTT.

The chain joins TRBV5-1 to TRBJ1-4; no clear D. CDR1 and CDR2 (germline): SGHRS, YFSETQ. The CDR3 sequence is 14 residues long. Between the trimmed V and J ends, which lost 4 bases and 4 bases, there was a span of 11 bases. CDR3 region: CASSVGRGNEKLFF. The CDR3 DNA reads as TGCGCCAGCAGCGTCGGTCGGGGTAATGAAAAACTGTTTTTT. Using reference TRBV5-1 and TRBJ1-4 for the parts outside the CDR3, the full variable domain is KAGVTQTPRYLIKTRGQQVTLSCSPISGHRSVSWYQQTPGQGLQFLFEYFSETQRNKGNFPGRFSGRQFSNSRSEMNVSTLELGDSALYLCASSVGRGNEKLFFGSGTQLSVL.

This clone was picked up a small number of times. The V call is TRBV7-8, the J call TRBJ1-1, with D tentatively TRBD1 (5 bases). The CDR3 runs 15 residues. Trimming cost V 6 bases and J 1 base, with 15 bases left between them. Germline CDR1 is SGHVS and CDR2 is FQNEAQ. CDR3 residues: CASRNTQGTNTEAFF. CDR3 sequence (DNA): TGTGCCAGCAGAAATACTCAGGGTACGAACACTGAAGCTTTCTTT.

CDR3 DNA: TGTGCCAGCCAAAAAGAGCGGGGCTACGAGCAGTACTTC. It is translated as CASQKERGYEQYF. The chain has TRBV7-6 and TRBJ2-7; 7 nucleotides agree with TRBD2. Germline trimming cut 8 bases from V and 3 bases from J; bases unmatched to any gene: 7. CDR3 size: 13 residues. Germline V gene sequence: CDR1 SGHVS, CDR2 FNYEAQ.

The gene calls are TRBV6-5 and TRBJ1-2; TRBD1 matches 9 bases. CDR1 is MNHEY, CDR2 SVGAGI, per germline. The CDR3 is 13 amino acids. Trimming at V came to 6 bases and at J to 5 bases, leaving 4 bases not matched to a gene. The CDR3 sequence: CASSLDRGYGYTF. The DNA of the CDR3 is TGTGCCAGCAGCCTCGACAGGGGGTATGGCTACACCTTC.

Written as DNA, the CDR3 is TGCGCCAGCAGCGTACAGCCGGGGCAAGAGACCCAGTACTTC. It translates to CASSVQPGQETQYF. The chain joins TRBV4-1 to TRBJ2-5, with D possibly being TRBD2 (5 bases). Germline values: CDR1 MGHRA, CDR2 YSYEKL. The CDR3 length is 14 residues. V lost 5 bases and J 2 bases, leaving 12 bases between the germline ends.

J is TRBJ2-3 and V is TRBV7-3, with D possibly TRBD2 on 6 matching bases. V dropped 6 bases and J dropped 0 bases, with 13 bases sitting between them. The germline CDR1 and CDR2 sequences are SGHTA and FQGTGA. This CDR3 has 15 amino acids. CDR3 nucleotide sequence: TGTGCCAGCAGGCCTACCGGGACTAGCACAGATACGCAGTATTTT. The encoded protein is CASRPTGTSTDTQYF.

This chain joins TRBV10-2 and TRBJ2-1; 8 bases match TRBD1. V dropped 8 bases and J dropped 1; count of bases not matched to a gene: 1. CDR3 size: 13 residues. Germline values: CDR1 WSHSY, CDR2 SAAADI. This chain's CDR3 is CASRDRSYNEQFF. The CDR3 region has the DNA TGCGCCAGCCGGGACAGGTCCTACAATGAGCAGTTCTTC.

This chain connects TRBV5-4 to TRBJ2-5, with 7 bases lining up with TRBD2. The DNA end is more similar to TRBJ2-7, so the J call may be wrong. Germline V gene lookup returns CDR1 SGHNT and CDR2 YYREEE (reference sequence). The CDR3 length is 16 residues. The CDR3 protein is CASSAVRSGASYEQYF. The CDR3 DNA follows: TGTGCCAGCAGCGCGGTGAGAAGCGGGGCTTCCTACGAGCAGTACTTC.

The chain uses TRBV5-8 and TRBJ2-3, with 7 bases lining up with TRBD2. The CDR3 sequence is 16 residues long. J was trimmed by 0 bases and V by 0 bases; bases with no gene match: 4. Germline V gene sequence: CDR1 SGHTS, CDR2 YDEGEE. The CDR3 spells CASSLGEGTSTDTQYF. The CDR3 DNA follows: TGTGCCAGCAGCTTGGGGGAGGGGACTAGCACAGATACGCAGTATTTT.